These 20 T cell receptor beta chains came from one sample sequenced in a study of beta chain features in type 1 diabetes. Notes on the study in general: Significant though moderate, a shortening of TCRB CDR3s appeared in all four CD4+ subsets of Type 1 diabetes patients.

Antigens for these TCRs are unknown. Expressed TCRB transcripts were sequenced because the isolated RNA had all been reverse transcribed beforehand. Sequencing was performed with immunoSEQ multiplex PCR; in TCRdb, only in-frame clones are kept and a portion is missing. The sample yields about 340,000 clones, roughly a tenth seen once. Sequencing was carried out using central memory CD4+ T cells from blood. All receptors come from a man aged 30-40 years with type 1 diabetes.

This clone was seen a handful of times. The genes are TRBV30 and TRBJ1-2, with unresolved D. The CDR3 consists of 12 residues. V lost 4 bases, J lost 5 bases, and 11 bases lay in between. In germline, CDR1 is GTSNPN, CDR2 SVGIG (reference sequence). CDR3 region: CAWTYLGYGYTF. For the CDR3, the DNA is TGTGCCTGGACGTACTTGGGGTATGGCTACACCTTC.

This clone showed up many times. The chain recombines TRBV27 with TRBJ1-6; D possibly corresponds to TRBD1 (6 bases). Germline V gene sequence: CDR1 MNHEY, CDR2 SMNVEV (reference sequence). V was shortened by 4 bases and J by 10 bases, with 11 bases between the two germline ends. CDR3 length: 13 amino acids. Written as DNA, the CDR3 is TGTGCCAGCAGTTCACAGGGTGGGTCACCCCTCCACTTT. Translating it yields CASSSQGGSPLHF.

There are a few counts of this clone. The genes are TRBV5-4 and TRBJ2-3, with TRBD2 matching 15 bases. V was pared by 4 bases and J by 0 bases, with 3 bases of the junction left unmatched. The germline V gene encodes CDR1 SGHNT and CDR2 YYREEE (reference sequence). CDR3 length: 17 amino acids. CDR3 in amino acids: CASSRTSGGVSTDTQYF. The DNA of the CDR3 is TGTGCCAGCAGCCGGACTAGCGGGGGGGTTAGCACAGATACGCAGTATTTT.

The chain links TRBV11-2 to TRBJ2-5; either TRBD1 or TRBD2 may supply D (5 bases each). This CDR3 contains 15 residues. V lost 5 bases and J lost 5, with 18 bases in between. Germline-derived CDR1 and CDR2 are SGHAT and FQNNGV. This CDR3 is CASSEGYPFGETQYF. The CDR3 nucleotides are TGTGCCAGCAGCGAGGGGTACCCCTTCGGGGAGACCCAGTACTTC.

This clone showed up just a few times. The chain employs TRBV7-2 and TRBJ1-4, with D maybe TRBD1 (5 bases). The CDR3 is 14 amino acids. Trimming removed 5 bases from V and 4 bases from J, with 11 bases in between. Germline CDR1 and CDR2: SGHTA and FQGNSA. The CDR3 here is CASSPQGFNEKLFF. The CDR3 nucleotides read TGTGCCAGCAGCCCTCAGGGTTTTAATGAAAAACTGTTTTTT.

A few counts support this clone. The V call is TRBV29-1, the J call TRBJ2-6; 7 bases are shared with TRBD1. This CDR3 is 17 amino acids long. Trimming cost V 5 bases and J 0 bases; bases outside gene matches: 10. Germline V gene data show CDR1 as SQVTM and CDR2 as ANQGSEA. CDR3 in amino acids: CSVTWGQIRSGANVLTF. The CDR3, as DNA: TGCAGCGTTACTTGGGGACAGATCCGCTCTGGGGCCAACGTCCTGACTTTC.

The count of this clone is one. J is TRBJ2-2 and V is TRBV27; 8 bases are shared with TRBD1. This CDR3 has 12 amino acids. CDR1 MNHEY and CDR2 SMNVEV come from the germline V gene (reference sequence). The CDR3 region is CASRTGSGELFF. In nucleotides, the CDR3 is TGTGCATCCAGGACAGGGTCCGGGGAGCTGTTTTTT.

Many counts were recorded for this clone. The V and J genes are TRBV23-1 and TRBJ1-1; D gene unclear. TRBV23-1 is assigned to the ORF class and has an uncertain function. The V gene lost 0 bases and the J gene lost 3 bases, with 14 bases spanning the gap. This CDR3 comprises 16 residues. The CDR3 spells CASSQSLGRSHTEAFF. The CDR3 region has the DNA TGCGCCAGCAGTCAATCTCTTGGCAGATCTCACACTGAAGCTTTCTTT.

This clone turned up a few times. The chain links TRBV25-1 to TRBJ2-5; a weak D match, TRBD1 (6 bases). V was cut by 5 bases and J by 2 bases, with 18 bases left in between. The germline CDR1 and CDR2 sequences are MGHDK and SYGVNS. The CDR3 is made up of 16 amino acids. The CDR3 DNA reads TGTGCCAGCAGTTATATAACGGGACACGTTCAAGAGACCCAGTACTTC. Its translation is CASSYITGHVQETQYF.

This rearrangement joins TRBV7-9 to TRBJ2-5, with a possible D match to TRBD1 (7 bases). Germline CDR1 is SEHNR and CDR2 is FQNEAQ (reference sequence). This CDR3 has 14 amino acids. V dropped 5 bases and J dropped 5 bases, with 15 bases sitting between them. The CDR3: CASSHEAGGETQYF. The CDR3 nucleotides read TGTGCCAGCAGCCACGAGGCAGGGGGGGAGACCCAGTACTTC.

This clone has a handful of counts. The junction and the germline gene differ at one end; a read error may be behind it. The chain employs TRBV15 and TRBJ1-2; the D is unclear. The CDR3 is 13 amino acids. Per the germline V gene, CDR1 is LNHNV and CDR2 is YYDKDF (reference sequence). CDR3 region: CATSRAGGDGYTF. The CDR3 nucleotides read TGTGCAACCAGCAGAGCCGGTGGGGATGGCTACACCTTC.

The chain employs TRBV6-1 and TRBJ2-3, with D hard to call. CDR3 length: 15 residues. The germline gives CDR1 MNHNS, CDR2 SASEGT. V lost 5 bases to trimming and J lost 0 bases, with 12 bases between them. This CDR3 is CASSSQHASTDTQYF. In DNA form, the CDR3 reads TGTGCCAGCAGTTCCCAACATGCTAGCACAGATACGCAGTATTTT.

This clone was picked up a small number of times. The rearrangement links TRBV5-1 to TRBJ2-1; perhaps D is TRBD1 or TRBD2 (5 bases each). The length of the CDR3 is 12 residues. In germline, CDR1 is SGHRS, CDR2 YFSETQ. Trimming shortened V by 0 bases and J by 8 bases, and 6 bases separated the two germline ends. The CDR3 sequence: CASSLVGDEQFF. In nucleotides, the CDR3 is TGCGCCAGCAGCTTGGTGGGGGATGAGCAGTTCTTC.

This clone was counted only a few times. J is TRBJ1-2 and V is TRBV19; 9 nucleotides agree with TRBD1. CDR1 is LNHDA and CDR2 is SQIVND in the germline V gene (reference sequence). This CDR3 spans 15 amino acids. V was pared by 6 bases and J by 5 bases, with 10 bases of the junction left unmatched. The CDR3 protein is CASRQAQGASYGYTF. DNA of the CDR3: TGTGCCAGTAGACAGGCACAGGGGGCGTCGTATGGCTACACCTTC.

This clone has a handful of counts. V and J are TRBV29-1 and TRBJ1-2; 11 bases fit TRBD1. This CDR3 spans 13 amino acids. Germline values: CDR1 SQVTM, CDR2 ANQGSEA. V shed 6 bases, J shed 8 bases, and the junction held 8 bases outside the gene matches. CDR3 protein: CSVLDRGLSGYTF. Written as DNA, the CDR3 is TGCAGCGTCCTGGACAGGGGGCTATCCGGCTACACCTTC.

This clone occurred a few times. The V call is TRBV29-1, the J call TRBJ1-5, with D uncertain. Trimming shortened V by 7 bases and J by 13 bases, and 23 bases separated the two germline ends. The CDR3 extends over 13 amino acids. The germline V gene has CDR1 SQVTM and CDR2 ANQGSEA. The CDR3: CSASMEGGGRQHF. The CDR3 DNA reads as TGCAGCGCGTCTATGGAGGGAGGAGGAAGACAGCATTTT.

The V gene is TRBV11-2, the J gene TRBJ2-3; 8 bases align to TRBD2. Germline loops: CDR1 SGHAT, CDR2 FQNNGV. CDR3 length: 16 amino acids. With 5 bases clipped from V and 6 bases from J, the junction kept 13 bases outside the gene matches. CDR3 bases: TGTGCCAGCAGCCTAGGGAATAGCGGGACATCCGATACGCAGTATTTT. Protein product: CASSLGNSGTSDTQYF. Looking up the rest from reference TRBV11-2 and TRBJ2-3 gives the full variable domain: EAGVAQSPRYKIIEKRQSVAFWCNPISGHATLYWYQQILGQGPKLLIQFQNNGVVDDSQLPKDRFSAERLKGVDSTLKIQPAKLEDSAVYLCASSLGNSGTSDTQYFGPGTRLTVL.

The CDR3 spells CASSSAGGRSSYNEQFF. The CDR3 coding sequence is TGTGCCAGCAGTTCCGCCGGGGGCCGGAGCTCCTACAATGAGCAGTTCTTC. The chain links TRBV27 to TRBJ2-1; D could derive from TRBD1 or TRBD2 (6 bases each). CDR1 and CDR2 from the germline V gene are MNHEY and SMNVEV (reference sequence). The CDR3 loop spans 17 amino acids. With 4 bases removed from V and 0 bases from J, the gap between germline ends came to 16 bases.

Worth noting for this clone: Other DNA sequences in this specimen translate into the identical CDR3. This rearrangement joins TRBV29-1 to TRBJ2-5; D gene unclear. With 5 bases removed from V and 5 bases from J, the gap between germline ends came to 12 bases. Looked up from germline, CDR1 is SQVTM and CDR2 is ANQGSEA. The length of the CDR3 is 12 residues. The CDR3 protein is CSVRTGGETQYF. CDR3 in DNA: TGCAGCGTTAGGACGGGTGGGGAGACCCAGTACTTC.

This clone turned up a few times. This sequence joins TRBV7-2 and TRBJ1-2; 7 nucleotides align to TRBD1. V lost 3 bases and J lost 0; bases outside the gene matches: 4. This CDR3 is 15 amino acids long. Germline V gene sequence: CDR1 SGHTA, CDR2 FQGNSA. The CDR3 DNA sequence: TGTGCCAGCAGCTTTCGGGACAGTACTAACTATGGCTACACCTTC. Translated: CASSFRDSTNYGYTF.